Listed below are T cell receptor beta chains from one sample, sequenced in a study of blood T cell repertoires in COVID-19. Some clones are missing from TCRdb's copy, which holds only in-frame ones; the method was immunoSEQ multiplex PCR. The table has about 120,000 clones, nearly 90% seen once. Specimen: peripheral blood. The receptors shown here come from a woman aged 55-75 years with COVID-19, enrolled during active disease. Each CDR3 is given without its conserved first and last residue.

CDR3aa,v_gene,j_gene
ASSLAVTGYGYT,TRBV5-6,TRBJ1-2
ASSPDRASTEAF,TRBV5-4,TRBJ1-1
ASSLTWGFSGNTIY,TRBV5-1,TRBJ1-3
ASRPTSGGRQETQY,TRBV5-4,TRBJ2-5
SASTGTGASEQF,TRBV20-1,TRBJ2-1
ASSFGLLNQPQH,TRBV5-6,TRBJ1-5
ASSETSGYNEQF,TRBV9,TRBJ2-1
ASSIDRGGNTIY,TRBV7-8,TRBJ1-3
ASSAGTGDTGELF,TRBV25-1,TRBJ2-2
ASSQGTGKEKLF,TRBV3-1/TRBV3-2,TRBJ1-4
ASSQELNSPLH,TRBV4-3,TRBJ1-6
ASSSRGGGWDMNTEAF,TRBV5-1,TRBJ1-1
AISVLGATDTQY,TRBV10-3,TRBJ2-3
ASSVASSGYT,TRBV9,TRBJ1-2
ASSGQAANEQY,TRBV6-2/TRBV6-3,TRBJ2-7
ASSQETGQPNTEAF,TRBV4-2,TRBJ1-1
ASSVGGGVYNEQF,TRBV9,TRBJ2-1
ASSVDRPTGTGELF,TRBV2,TRBJ2-2
ASSSSGSSYGYT,TRBV5-1,TRBJ1-2
ASSQEWAGKNSPLH,TRBV4-2,TRBJ1-6
ASTLTGSGNTIY,TRBV18,TRBJ1-3
ASSYLADYEQY,TRBV5-1,TRBJ2-7
ASSILRAGVSSYNSPLH,TRBV19,TRBJ1-6
ASSPDRLYNEQF,TRBV11-2,TRBJ2-1
ASSPRDRGTEAF,TRBV18,TRBJ1-1
ASSLRGGRTGELF,TRBV5-1,TRBJ2-2
ASSLTPVYEQY,TRBV5-6,TRBJ2-7
VSSWGTDSNQPQH,TRBV7-2,TRBJ1-5
ASSKQGNQPQH,TRBV27,TRBJ1-5
ASSSSPTGRRQPQH,TRBV27,TRBJ1-5
ASSPHRRSSQETQY,TRBV25-1,TRBJ2-5
AWSRASGYVEQY,TRBV30,TRBJ2-7
ASSSPGGAFTEAF,TRBV11-2,TRBJ1-1
ASSLQAGNEQF,TRBV12-3/TRBV12-4,TRBJ2-1
ASSLAADSSYEQY,TRBV7-6,TRBJ2-7
ASSDGASGGGWYGYT,TRBV6-1,TRBJ1-2
ASSQVSGTGTISYNEQF,TRBV3-1/TRBV3-2,TRBJ2-1
AWSVGSSNQPQH,TRBV30,TRBJ1-5
ASSQAGRNQPQH,TRBV4-1,TRBJ1-5
ASSQDGSKGKTQY,TRBV4-2,TRBJ2-5
ASSQGQGRADTQY,TRBV6-2/TRBV6-3,TRBJ2-3
ASSYSIGQNEKLF,TRBV6-6,TRBJ1-4
ASSIVSRTGRTEAF,TRBV19,TRBJ1-1
ASSQFEFGSGAPDSPLH,TRBV4-1,TRBJ1-6
ASTKNGQGNYQPQH,TRBV19,TRBJ1-5
ASSEGGRDTQY,TRBV6-4,TRBJ2-3
ASSSGLSSPLH,TRBV19,TRBJ1-6
ASSLNPSLAGVGNEQF,TRBV7-3,TRBJ2-1
ASSIPHYGYT,TRBV10-1,TRBJ1-2
ASSLRVGGDQPQH,TRBV7-2,TRBJ1-5